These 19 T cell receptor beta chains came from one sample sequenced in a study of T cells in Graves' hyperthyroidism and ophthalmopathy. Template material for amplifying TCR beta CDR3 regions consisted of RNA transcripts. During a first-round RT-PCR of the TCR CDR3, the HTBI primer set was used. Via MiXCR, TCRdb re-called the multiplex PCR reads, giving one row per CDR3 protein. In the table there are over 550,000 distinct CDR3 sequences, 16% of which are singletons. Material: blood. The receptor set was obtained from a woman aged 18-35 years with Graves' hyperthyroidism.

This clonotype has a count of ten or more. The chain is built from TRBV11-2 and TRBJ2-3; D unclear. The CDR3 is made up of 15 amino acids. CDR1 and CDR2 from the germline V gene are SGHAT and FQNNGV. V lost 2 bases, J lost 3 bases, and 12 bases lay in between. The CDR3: CASSLITAYTDTQYF. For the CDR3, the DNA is TGTGCCAGCAGCTTAATAACCGCCTATACAGATACGCAGTATTTT.

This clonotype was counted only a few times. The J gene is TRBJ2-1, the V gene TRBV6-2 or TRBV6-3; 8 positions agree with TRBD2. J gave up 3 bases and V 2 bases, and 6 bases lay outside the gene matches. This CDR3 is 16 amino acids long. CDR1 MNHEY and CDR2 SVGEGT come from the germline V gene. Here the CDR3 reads CASSYVVAGLYNEQFF. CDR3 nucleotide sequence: TGTGCCAGCAGTTACGTAGTAGCGGGGCTCTACAATGAGCAGTTCTTC.

This chain's CDR3 is CASSVGGGGTQYF. CDR3 in DNA: TGTGCCAGCAGTGTAGGAGGGGGGGGTACGCAGTATTTT. The chain is built from TRBV28 and TRBJ2-3, with a tentative D call TRBD2 (7 bases). Per germline, CDR1 MDHEN and CDR2 SYDVKM. V lost 5 bases to trimming and J lost 8 bases, with 14 bases between them. The CDR3 length is 13 residues.

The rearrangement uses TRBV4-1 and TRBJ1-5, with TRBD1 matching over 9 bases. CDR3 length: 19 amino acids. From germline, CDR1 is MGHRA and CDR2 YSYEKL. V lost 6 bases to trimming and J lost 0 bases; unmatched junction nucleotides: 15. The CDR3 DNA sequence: TGCGCCAGCAGTAGGGATACAGGGGGCCTAGGGAATAGCAATCAGCCCCAGCATTTT. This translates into CASSRDTGGLGNSNQPQHF.

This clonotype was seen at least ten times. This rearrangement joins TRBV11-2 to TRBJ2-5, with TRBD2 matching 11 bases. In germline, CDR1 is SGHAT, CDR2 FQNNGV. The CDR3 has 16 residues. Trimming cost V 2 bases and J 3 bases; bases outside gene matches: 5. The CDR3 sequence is CASSLLLAGAKETQYF. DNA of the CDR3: TGTGCCAGCAGCTTACTACTAGCGGGGGCCAAAGAGACCCAGTACTTC.

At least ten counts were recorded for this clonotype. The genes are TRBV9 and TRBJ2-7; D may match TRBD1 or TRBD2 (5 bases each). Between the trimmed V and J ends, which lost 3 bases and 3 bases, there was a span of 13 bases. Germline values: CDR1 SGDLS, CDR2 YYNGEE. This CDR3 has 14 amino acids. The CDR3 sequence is CASSALWDGYEQYF. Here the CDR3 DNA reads TGTGCCAGCAGCGCCCTATGGGACGGCTACGAGCAGTACTTC.

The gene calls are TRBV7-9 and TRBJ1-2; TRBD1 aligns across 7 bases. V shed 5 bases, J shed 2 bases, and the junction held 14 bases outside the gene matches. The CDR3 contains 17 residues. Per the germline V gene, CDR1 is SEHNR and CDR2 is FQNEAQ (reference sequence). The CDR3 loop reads CASSRNEGQSLNYGYTF. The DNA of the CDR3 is TGTGCCAGCAGCCGGAACGAGGGACAGAGTTTAAACTATGGCTACACCTTC.

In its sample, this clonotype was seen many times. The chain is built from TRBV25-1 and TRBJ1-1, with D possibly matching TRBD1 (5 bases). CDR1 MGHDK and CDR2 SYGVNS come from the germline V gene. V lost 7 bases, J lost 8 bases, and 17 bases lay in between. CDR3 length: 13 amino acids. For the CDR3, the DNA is TGTGCCAGCATTGAGAACGGGGACGTGGAAGCTTTCTTT. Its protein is CASIENGDVEAFF.

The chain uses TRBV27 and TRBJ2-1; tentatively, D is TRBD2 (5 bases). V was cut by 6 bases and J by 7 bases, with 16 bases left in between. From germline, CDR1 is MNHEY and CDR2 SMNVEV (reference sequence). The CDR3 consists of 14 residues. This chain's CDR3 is CASRGRPRVNEQFF. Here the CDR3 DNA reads TGTGCCAGCAGAGGACGCCCGAGGGTAAATGAGCAGTTCTTC.

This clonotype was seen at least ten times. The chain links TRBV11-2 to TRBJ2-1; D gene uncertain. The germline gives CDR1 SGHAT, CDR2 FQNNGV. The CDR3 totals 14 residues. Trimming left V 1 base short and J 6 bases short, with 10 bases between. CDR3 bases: TGTGCCAGCAGCTTAGCGGCGGACCTCAATGAGCAGTTCTTC. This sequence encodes CASSLAADLNEQFF.

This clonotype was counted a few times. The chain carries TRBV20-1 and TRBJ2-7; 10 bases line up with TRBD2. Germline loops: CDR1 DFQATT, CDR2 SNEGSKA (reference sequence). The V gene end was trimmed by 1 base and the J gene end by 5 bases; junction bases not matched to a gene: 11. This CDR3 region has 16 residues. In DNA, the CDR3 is TGCAGTGCTAGAGGGCTAGCGGGAGATAAGGACGACGAGCAGTACTTC. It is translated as CSARGLAGDKDDEQYF.

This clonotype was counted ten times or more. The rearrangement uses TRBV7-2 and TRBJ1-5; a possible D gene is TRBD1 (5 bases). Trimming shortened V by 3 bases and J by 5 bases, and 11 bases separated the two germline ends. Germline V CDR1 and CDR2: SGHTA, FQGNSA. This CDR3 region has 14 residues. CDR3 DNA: TGTGCCAGCAGCTTTCGCTGGGGGGATCAGCCCCAGCATTTT. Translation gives CASSFRWGDQPQHF.

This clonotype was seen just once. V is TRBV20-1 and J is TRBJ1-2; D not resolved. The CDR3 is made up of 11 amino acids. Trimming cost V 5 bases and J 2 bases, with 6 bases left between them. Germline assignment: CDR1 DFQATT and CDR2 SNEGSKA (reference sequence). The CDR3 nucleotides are TGCAGTGCTCAACAGAACTATGGCTACACCTTC. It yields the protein CSAQQNYGYTF.

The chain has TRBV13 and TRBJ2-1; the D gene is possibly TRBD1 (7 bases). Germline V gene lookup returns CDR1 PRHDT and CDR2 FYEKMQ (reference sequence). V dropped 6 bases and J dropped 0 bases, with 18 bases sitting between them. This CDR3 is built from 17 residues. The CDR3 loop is CASREEGAPSSYNEQFF. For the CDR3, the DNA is TGTGCCAGCAGGGAGGAGGGGGCCCCTAGCTCCTACAATGAGCAGTTCTTC.

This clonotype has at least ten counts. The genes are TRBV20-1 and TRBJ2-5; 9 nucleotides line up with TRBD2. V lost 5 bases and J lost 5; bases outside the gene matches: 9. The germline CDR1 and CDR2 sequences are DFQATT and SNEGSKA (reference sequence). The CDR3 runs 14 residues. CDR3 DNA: TGCAGTGCTCTGAGGCTAGCGGGAAGGGAGACCCAGTACTTC. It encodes CSALRLAGRETQYF.

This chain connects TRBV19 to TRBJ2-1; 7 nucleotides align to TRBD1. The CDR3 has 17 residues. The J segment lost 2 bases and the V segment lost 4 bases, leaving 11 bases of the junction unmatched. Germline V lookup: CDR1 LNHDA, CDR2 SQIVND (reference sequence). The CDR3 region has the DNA TGTGCCAGTAGTACGGTGGGAACAGGGGATCCCTACAATGAGCAGTTCTTC. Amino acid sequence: CASSTVGTGDPYNEQFF.

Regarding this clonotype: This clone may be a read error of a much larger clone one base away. Here the CDR3 reads CSAREGRGMNTEGFF. In DNA, the CDR3 is TGCAGTGCTAGAGAAGGGAGGGGGATGAACACTGAAGGTTTCTTT. V is TRBV20-1 and J is TRBJ1-1, with a weak D call TRBD1 (6 bases). Germline V gene lookup returns CDR1 DFQATT and CDR2 SNEGSKA (reference sequence). The CDR3 sequence is 15 residues long.

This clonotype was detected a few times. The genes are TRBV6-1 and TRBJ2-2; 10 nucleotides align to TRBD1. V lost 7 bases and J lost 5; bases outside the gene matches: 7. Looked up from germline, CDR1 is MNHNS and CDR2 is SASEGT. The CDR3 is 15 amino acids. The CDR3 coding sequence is TGTGCCAGCATGGGGGGACAGGGGTGGACCGGGGAGCTGTTTTTT. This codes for CASMGGQGWTGELFF.

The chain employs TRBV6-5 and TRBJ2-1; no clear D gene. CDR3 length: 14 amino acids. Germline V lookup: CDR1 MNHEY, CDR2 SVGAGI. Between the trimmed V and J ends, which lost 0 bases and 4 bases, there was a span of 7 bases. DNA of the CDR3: TGTGCCAGCAGTTACTCAAGAGCGTACAATGAGCAGTTCTTC. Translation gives CASSYSRAYNEQFF.